This record covers a single T cell receptor beta chain. The antigen is unknown. The sample originates from a study of cytomegalovirus exposure and HLA in healthy donors. Study-wide points: The authors enumerated roughly 160 TCR beta chains as linked to cytomegalovirus. Trimming of TCR beta V- and J-genes showed a link, identified in a later analysis, to a missense DCLRE1C variant.

Though probably carrying unrecorded immune exposures, donors were nominally healthy at sampling. PCR amplification relied on 60 Vbeta primers (plus 13 Jbeta primers). Clones were read by immunoSEQ multiplex PCR, and TCRdb kept only the in-frame ones, dropping some. The sample carries approximately 150,000 clones, around 78% recorded once. The CDR3 is made up of 16 amino acids. Germline assignment: CDR1 LGHNA and CDR2 YSLEER. The ends were cut back, 5 bases at V and 10 bases at J, with 24 bases in the middle. The source of this sequence is a woman aged 18-29 years in good health and CMV-seropositive. Specimen: PBMCs. The genes are TRBV4-3 and TRBJ2-1; the D gene is possibly TRBD2 (6 bases). The CDR3 spells CASSFVRGRGFNEQFF. CDR3 DNA: TGCGCCAGCAGCTTCGTGCGGGGAAGGGGTTTCAACGAGCAGTTCTTC.